This is a list of T cell receptor beta chains from one sample in a study of vaccination and CD4 T cells after COVID-19. These receptors have no known antigen. From the PCR reads, TCRdb called clonotypes with MiXCR, one entry per CDR3 protein. The sample lists more than 10,000 distinct CDR3 sequences, just under 75% occurring once. Input material: CD4+ T cells from blood, cultured in vitro. Receptors were obtained from a human donor who had recovered from COVID-19. The CDR3 runs from the conserved cysteine through the conserved F or W. The D gene is left open where the match is weak.

v_call,j_call,d_call,cdr3_length,cdr3_aa
TRBV20-1,TRBJ2-7,TRBD1,13,CSAPGQGSHEQYF
TRBV6-1,TRBJ1-2,TRBD1,14,CASSTDRVIYGYTF
TRBV6-5,TRBJ1-1,-,16,CASSYSSGSMNTEAFF
TRBV6-2/TRBV6-3,TRBJ1-5,-,15,CASSRRRVGNQPQHF
TRBV20-1,TRBJ1-3,-,14,CSAGVGVEGNTIYF
TRBV20-1,TRBJ1-5,-,14,CSARAFGGDQPQHF
TRBV6-4,TRBJ1-6,TRBD1,16,CASSQTGQGYGSPLHF
TRBV28,TRBJ1-6,-,12,CASSFQLSPLHF
TRBV20-1,TRBJ2-1,TRBD2,15,CSASGGRPPGNEQFF
TRBV20-1,TRBJ1-2,TRBD1,15,CSAGGGGQVNYGYTF
TRBV5-5,TRBJ1-1,-,13,CASSLGFGYEAFF
TRBV10-3,TRBJ1-1,-,14,CAISGKTGGTEAFF
TRBV11-3,TRBJ2-1,TRBD2,16,CASSLGLAGGIDEQFF
TRBV20-1,TRBJ1-2,TRBD1,14,CSARSRGREYGYTF
TRBV7-9,TRBJ1-2,TRBD1,14,CASSSDRDRVGYTF
TRBV6-4,TRBJ1-6,-,14,CASSRDGNNSPLHF